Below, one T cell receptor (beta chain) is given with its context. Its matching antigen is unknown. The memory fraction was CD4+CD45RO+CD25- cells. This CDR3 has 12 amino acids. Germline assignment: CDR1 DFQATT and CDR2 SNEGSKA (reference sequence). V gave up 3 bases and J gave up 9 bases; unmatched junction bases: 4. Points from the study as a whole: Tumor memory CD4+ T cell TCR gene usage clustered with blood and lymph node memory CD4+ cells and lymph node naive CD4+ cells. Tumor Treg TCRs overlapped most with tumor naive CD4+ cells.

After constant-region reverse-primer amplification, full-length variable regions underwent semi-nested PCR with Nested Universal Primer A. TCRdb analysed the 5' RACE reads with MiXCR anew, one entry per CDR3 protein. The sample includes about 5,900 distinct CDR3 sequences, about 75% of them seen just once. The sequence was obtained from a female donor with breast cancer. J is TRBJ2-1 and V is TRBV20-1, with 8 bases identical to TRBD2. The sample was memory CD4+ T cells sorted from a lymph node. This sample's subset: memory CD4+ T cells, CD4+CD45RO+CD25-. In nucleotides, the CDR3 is TGCAGTGCTAGGCTAGCGGGTAGTGAGCAGTTCTTC. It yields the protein CSARLAGSEQFF.